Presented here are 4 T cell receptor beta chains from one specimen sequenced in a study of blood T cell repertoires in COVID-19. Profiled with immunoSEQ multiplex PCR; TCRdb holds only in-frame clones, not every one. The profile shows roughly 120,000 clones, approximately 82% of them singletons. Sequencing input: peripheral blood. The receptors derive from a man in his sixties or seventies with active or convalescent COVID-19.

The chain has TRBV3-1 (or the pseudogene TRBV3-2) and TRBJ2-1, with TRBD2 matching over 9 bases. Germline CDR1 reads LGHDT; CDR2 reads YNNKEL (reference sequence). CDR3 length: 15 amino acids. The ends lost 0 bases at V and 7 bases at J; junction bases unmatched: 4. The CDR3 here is CASSQEGGRVNEQFF. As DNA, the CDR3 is TGTGCCAGCAGCCAAGAGGGCGGGAGGGTAAATGAGCAGTTCTTC.

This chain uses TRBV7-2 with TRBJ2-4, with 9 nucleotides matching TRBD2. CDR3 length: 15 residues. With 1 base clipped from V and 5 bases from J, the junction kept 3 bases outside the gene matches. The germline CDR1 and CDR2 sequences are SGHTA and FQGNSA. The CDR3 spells CASSLEGTSQNIQYF. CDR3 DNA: TGTGCCAGCAGCTTAGAAGGGACTAGCCAAAACATTCAGTACTTC.

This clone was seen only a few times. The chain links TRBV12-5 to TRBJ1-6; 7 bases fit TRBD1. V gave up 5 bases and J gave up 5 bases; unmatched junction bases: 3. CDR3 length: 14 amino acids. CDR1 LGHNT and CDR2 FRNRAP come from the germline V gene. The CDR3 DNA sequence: TGTGCTAGTGGTCTGGGACAGAATAATTCACCCCTCCACTTT. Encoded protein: CASGLGQNNSPLHF.

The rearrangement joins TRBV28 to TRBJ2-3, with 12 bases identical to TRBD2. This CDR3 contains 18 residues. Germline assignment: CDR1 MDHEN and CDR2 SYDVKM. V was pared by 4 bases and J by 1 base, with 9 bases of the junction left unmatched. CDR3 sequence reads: CASSSTSGRFQGTDTQYF. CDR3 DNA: TGTGCCAGCAGTTCAACTAGCGGGAGGTTCCAGGGCACAGATACGCAGTATTTT.